A single sample gave rise to the 27 T cell receptor beta chains below, sequenced in a study of PD-1 blockade in classical Hodgkin lymphoma. Method: immunoSEQ multiplex PCR; TCRdb's copy keeps in-frame clones and lacks some. The sample holds 14,000 to 15,000 clones; roughly 69% are singletons and the top ten take around 11%. Each patient experienced a relapse that followed autologous stem cell transplantation, and brentuximab vedotin exposure varied. Sequences were derived from peripheral blood mononuclear cells (PBMCs), sampled at baseline. The receptors stem from a human donor with classical Hodgkin lymphoma.

This clone has a single count. This chain joins TRBV11-3 and TRBJ2-5; 7 bases are shared with TRBD1. This CDR3 is built from 16 residues. Per the germline V gene, CDR1 is SGHNT and CDR2 is YENEEA. V lost 5 bases and J lost 3; bases outside the gene matches: 12. The CDR3 DNA follows: TGTGCCAGCAGCCCTAGAAAGGGGGCGCATAAAGAGACCCAGTACTTC. The encoded protein is CASSPRKGAHKETQYF.

The chain couples TRBV6-6 to TRBJ1-3, with unresolved D. V was clipped by 0 bases and J by 1 base, with 7 bases between them. Germline CDR1 is MNHNY and CDR2 is SVGAGI (reference sequence). The CDR3 loop spans 15 amino acids. The DNA for the CDR3 is TGTGCCAGCAGTTACTCGTTAGGGTCTGGAAACACCATATATTTT. It is translated as CASSYSLGSGNTIYF.

This rearrangement joins TRBV19 to TRBJ2-2, with 8 positions matching TRBD2. Germline loops: CDR1 LNHDA, CDR2 SQIVND (reference sequence). V lost 1 base to trimming and J lost 2 bases; unmatched junction nucleotides: 9. The CDR3 is 18 amino acids. This CDR3 is CASSIGSLAGINTGELFF. CDR3 bases: TGTGCCAGTAGTATAGGTTCCCTAGCGGGCATTAACACCGGGGAGCTGTTTTTT.

This chain uses TRBV14 with TRBJ2-3, with 11 bases that match TRBD2. The CDR3 runs to 16 residues. Germline assignment: CDR1 SGHDN and CDR2 FVKESK. The trim removed 4 bases at V and 4 bases at J, leaving 7 bases unmatched. CDR3 residues: CASSPTSGRISDTQYF. The CDR3 DNA sequence: TGTGCCAGCAGCCCTACTAGCGGGAGAATTTCAGATACGCAGTATTTT.

CDR3 region: CASSPDEREKLFF. The DNA for the CDR3 is TGTGCCAGCAGCCCCGATGAGCGAGAAAAACTGTTTTTT. V and J are TRBV7-9 and TRBJ1-4; no clear D. CDR1 and CDR2 (germline): SEHNR, FQNEAQ (reference sequence). The CDR3 extends over 13 amino acids. V lost 5 bases, J lost 8 bases, and 12 bases lay in between.

The V and J genes are TRBV16 and TRBJ2-7; 7 bases agree with TRBD1. The CDR3 loop spans 14 amino acids. J gave up 5 bases and V 4 bases, and 8 bases lay outside the gene matches. Germline V CDR1 and CDR2: KGHSY, FQNENV. The CDR3 is CASSPAQGDHEQYF. The CDR3 bases are TGTGCCAGCAGCCCGGCGCAGGGGGACCACGAGCAGTACTTC.

The J gene is TRBJ2-1, the V gene TRBV7-3, with D possibly called TRBD1 or TRBD2 (6 bases each). Trimming took 2 bases from V and 10 from J, leaving 12 bases between them. Looked up from germline, CDR1 is SGHTA and CDR2 is FQGTGA. CDR3 length: 13 amino acids. The CDR3 coding sequence is TGTGCCAGCAGCTTACGCAGGGGAGGCGAGCAGTTCTTC. It codes for CASSLRRGGEQFF.

The chain couples TRBV5-6 to TRBJ1-2; D is perhaps TRBD1 (6 bases). Trimming took 4 bases from V and 2 from J, leaving 9 bases between them. This CDR3 is built from 13 residues. Germline CDR1 SGHDT, CDR2 YYEEEE. In DNA form, the CDR3 reads TGTGCCAGCAGCGTGGACAGCAACTATGGCTACACCTTC. It is translated as CASSVDSNYGYTF.

The chain uses TRBV5-1 and TRBJ2-2, with D tentatively TRBD1 (6 bases). The V end was cut by 0 bases, the J end by 1 base, with 16 bases between. Germline CDR1 and CDR2: SGHRS and YFSETQ. The CDR3 is 18 residues long. CDR3 residues: CASSLVQGATWNTGELFF. The DNA for the CDR3 is TGCGCCAGCAGCTTGGTACAGGGCGCTACATGGAACACCGGGGAGCTGTTTTTT.

This clone showed up just a few times. The J gene is TRBJ2-5, the V gene TRBV18; D ambiguous. Germline V gene data show CDR1 as KGHSH and CDR2 as LQKENI. Trimming took 0 bases from V and 2 from J, leaving 7 bases between them. This CDR3 has 14 residues. The CDR3 nucleotides read TGTGCCAGCTCACCACCGCCGGGTCAAGAGACCCAGTACTTC. Translation: CASSPPPGQETQYF.

This rearrangement joins TRBV27 to TRBJ2-5; TRBD1 matches 10 bases. Germline V CDR1 and CDR2: MNHEY, SMNVEV (reference sequence). After removal of 6 bases from V and 5 bases from J, the junction contained 9 bases not matched to a gene. CDR3 length: 15 amino acids. The CDR3 region has the DNA TGTGCCAGCAGGCGAGGGACAGGGGTGTGGGAGACCCAGTACTTC. It is translated as CASRRGTGVWETQYF.

V and J are TRBV6-1 and TRBJ2-7, with D unresolved. The CDR3 is 14 residues long. Germline CDR1 and CDR2: MNHNS and SASEGT. Trimming removed 0 bases at V and 4 bases at J, with 10 bases between. CDR3 sequence (DNA): TGTGCCAGCAGTGAAGCGGGCGATTTGTACGAGCAGTACTTC. As protein: CASSEAGDLYEQYF.

The V gene is TRBV7-8, the J gene TRBJ1-1, with 8 bases that match TRBD1. The V segment lost 5 bases and the J segment 6 bases; nucleotides outside the gene matches: 11. There are 15 residues in the CDR3. In germline, CDR1 is SGHVS, CDR2 FQNEAQ. This CDR3 reads CASSPGTGVIPEAFF. The CDR3 DNA is TGTGCCAGCAGCCCAGGGACAGGAGTAATCCCTGAAGCTTTCTTT.

The gene calls are TRBV5-1 and TRBJ1-5; D gene ambiguous. V lost 0 bases to trimming and J lost 0 bases, with 7 bases between them. Germline CDR1 reads SGHRS; CDR2 reads YFSETQ. The CDR3 spans 15 residues. The CDR3 DNA reads as TGCGCCAGCAGCTTGGGGGGTATTAGCAATCAGCCCCAGCATTTT. It translates to CASSLGGISNQPQHF.

The chain joins TRBV6-1 to TRBJ1-3; D ambiguous. From germline, CDR1 is MNHNS and CDR2 SASEGT. V lost 2 bases to trimming and J lost 2 bases, with 7 bases between them. This CDR3 spans 14 amino acids. CDR3: CASSESVPGNTIYF. The DNA of the CDR3 is TGTGCCAGCAGTGAATCGGTTCCTGGAAACACCATATATTTT.

This chain links TRBV4-1 with TRBJ2-1; no clear D. Per the germline V gene, CDR1 is MGHRA and CDR2 is YSYEKL. Trimming pared 3 bases from V and 0 bases from J, leaving 12 bases between. The CDR3 consists of 16 residues. This chain's CDR3 is CASSHGSLSSYNEQFF. The CDR3, as DNA: TGCGCCAGCAGCCATGGCAGCCTGAGCTCCTACAATGAGCAGTTCTTC.

This chain links TRBV7-9 with TRBJ1-3; perhaps TRBD1 as D (6 bases). Between the trimmed V and J ends, which lost 7 bases and 4 bases, there was a span of 14 bases. CDR3 length: 14 amino acids. The germline V gene has CDR1 SEHNR and CDR2 FQNEAQ (reference sequence). The CDR3 reads CASTPGGRGNTIYF. Here the CDR3 DNA reads TGTGCCAGCACTCCGGGGGGGCGAGGAAACACCATATATTTT.

The gene calls are TRBV6-6 and TRBJ2-3; D is unresolved. Between the trimmed V and J ends, which lost 0 bases and 4 bases, there was a span of 11 bases. This CDR3 contains 15 residues. Per the germline V gene, CDR1 is MNHNY and CDR2 is SVGAGI (reference sequence). CDR3 sequence (DNA): TGTGCCAGCAGTTACTCGACTCTCACCCCAGATACGCAGTATTTT. This gives the protein CASSYSTLTPDTQYF.

About this clone itself: The sample contains more than one DNA sequence encoding this CDR3. V is TRBV9 and J is TRBJ2-2; 9 bases map to TRBD1. The trim removed 0 bases at V and 4 bases at J, leaving 1 base unmatched. Germline lookup yields CDR1 SGDLS and CDR2 YYNGEE. CDR3 length: 15 amino acids. Here the CDR3 DNA reads TGTGCCAGCAGCGTAGAGACAGGGGGCACCGGGGAGCTGTTTTTT. Translated: CASSVETGGTGELFF. Combining the CDR3 with reference TRBV9 and TRBJ2-2 gives the whole variable domain DSGVTQTPKHLITATGQRVTLRCSPRSGDLSVYWYQQSLDQGLQFLIQYYNGEERAKGNILERFSAQQFPDLHSELNLSSLELGDSALYFCASSVETGGTGELFFGEGSRLTVL.

In its sample, this clone is medium-sized (0.01 to 0.1%). The chain uses TRBV6-5 and TRBJ1-2; D remains ambiguous. This CDR3 spans 14 amino acids. Germline loops: CDR1 MNHEY, CDR2 SVGAGI. Trimming took 0 bases from V and 4 from J, leaving 9 bases between them. The CDR3 nucleotides are TGTGCCAGCAGTTACTCATCCACCGTCTATGGCTACACCTTC. Encoded protein: CASSYSSTVYGYTF.

The table lists this clone with a few counts. The CDR3 DNA sequence: TGTGCCAGTAAGTCCGGGACTACTTACTCCTACGAGCAGTACTTC. This codes for CASKSGTTYSYEQYF. J is TRBJ2-7 and V is TRBV19; TRBD2 matches at 7 bases. The CDR3 is 15 amino acids. Looked up from germline, CDR1 is LNHDA and CDR2 is SQIVND (reference sequence). V lost 7 bases, J lost 0 bases, and 9 bases stayed unmatched.

V usage is TRBV5-4 and J usage is TRBJ2-7, with a weak D call TRBD2 (6 bases). The V end lost 0 bases, the J end lost 4 bases, and 11 bases lay between the germline ends. From germline, CDR1 is SGHNT and CDR2 YYREEE (reference sequence). The CDR3 spans 14 residues. CDR3 loop: CASSLAGVGYEQYF. CDR3 in DNA: TGTGCCAGCAGCTTGGCGGGAGTAGGATACGAGCAGTACTTC.

The CDR3 region has the DNA TGTGCCAGTAGTATAGCTGTACAGGTCGACACTGAAGCTTTCTTT. As protein: CASSIAVQVDTEAFF. This chain links TRBV19 with TRBJ1-1; D is perhaps TRBD1 (5 bases). The germline V gene has CDR1 LNHDA and CDR2 SQIVND (reference sequence). The CDR3 covers 15 residues. V was trimmed by 1 base and J by 3 bases, leaving 12 bases between them.

The CDR3 region is CASSPLQGMETQYF. The CDR3 bases are TGTGCCAGCAGTCCCTTACAGGGTATGGAGACCCAGTACTTC. The V gene is TRBV27, the J gene TRBJ2-5; D may be TRBD1 (6 bases). CDR1 and CDR2 from the germline V gene are MNHEY and SMNVEV (reference sequence). The CDR3 is 14 amino acids. V dropped 5 bases and J dropped 5 bases, with 15 bases sitting between them.

This rearrangement joins TRBV15 to TRBJ2-3, with TRBD2 matching over 10 bases. Germline lookup yields CDR1 LNHNV and CDR2 YYDKDF (reference sequence). The CDR3 has 14 residues. V shed 7 bases, J shed 6 bases, and the junction held 7 bases outside the gene matches. The CDR3 nucleotides are TGTGCCACCAAAAGCGGGAGGGCGGGTGATACGCAGTATTTT. It encodes CATKSGRAGDTQYF.

The chain uses TRBV7-2 and TRBJ1-2; D unresolved. The V and J ends lost 5 bases and 5 bases respectively, with 18 bases between them. This CDR3 comprises 15 residues. Germline CDR1 is SGHTA and CDR2 is FQGNSA. This CDR3 is CASSREADSPYGYTF. The CDR3 DNA is TGTGCCAGCAGCCGAGAGGCGGATTCTCCTTATGGCTACACCTTC.

V is TRBV9 and J is TRBJ2-5; TRBD1 aligns across 8 bases. Germline V gene data show CDR1 as SGDLS and CDR2 as YYNGEE. The J segment lost 1 base and the V segment lost 0 bases, leaving 5 bases of the junction unmatched. The CDR3 is made up of 16 amino acids. This CDR3 is CASSVEDRGGQETQYF. CDR3 in DNA: TGTGCCAGCAGCGTAGAAGACAGGGGAGGCCAAGAGACCCAGTACTTC.